The 22 T cell receptor beta chains reported below all come from one sample, sequenced in a study of blood T cell repertoires in COVID-19. TCRdb's copy holds only in-frame clones and misses some; the assay was immunoSEQ multiplex PCR. The repertoire includes under 200,000 clones, roughly nine tenths of them detected once, and about 10% sits in the top ten. Sequencing was carried out using peripheral blood. These receptors originate from a woman in her fifties or sixties with COVID-19, enrolled during active disease.

CDR3 sequence (DNA): TGCGCCAGCAGCCCCCAGGAACCAGGAGGGACTAACTATGGCTACACCTTC. Its protein is CASSPQEPGGTNYGYTF. The V call is TRBV4-1, the J call TRBJ1-2, with D uncertain. The CDR3 runs 17 residues. V gave up 4 bases and J gave up 0 bases, with 18 bases separating them. CDR1 and CDR2 (germline): MGHRA, YSYEKL.

CDR3: CASSRGGTGDNTEAFF. In DNA, the CDR3 is TGTGCCAGCAGTAGGGGGGGGACAGGGGACAACACTGAAGCTTTCTTT. The J gene is TRBJ1-1, the V gene TRBV28; TRBD1 agrees at 10 bases. Germline V gives CDR1 MDHEN, CDR2 SYDVKM. J gave up 2 bases and V 5 bases, and 8 bases lay outside the gene matches. The CDR3 contains 16 residues.

In DNA form, the CDR3 reads TGTGCCAGTAGTATGGGCAGATCTCCCTCTGGAAACACCATATATTTT. Its protein is CASSMGRSPSGNTIYF. The V and J genes are TRBV19 and TRBJ1-3; D not resolved. CDR3 length equals 16 residues. Germline V CDR1 and CDR2: LNHDA, SQIVND (reference sequence). Trimming pared 3 bases from V and 0 bases from J, leaving 12 bases between.

The chain links TRBV7-2 to TRBJ2-5; D ambiguous. CDR1 and CDR2 (germline): SGHTA, FQGNSA. The CDR3 contains 14 residues. V lost 1 base, J lost 2 bases, and 8 bases lay in between. CDR3 coding DNA: TGTGCCAGCAGCTTAGGTGCGTTTCAAGAGACCCAGTACTTC. It codes for CASSLGAFQETQYF.

This sequence joins TRBV2 and TRBJ2-1, with 7 bases identical to TRBD1. The germline V gene encodes CDR1 SNHLY and CDR2 FYNNEI. This CDR3 spans 13 amino acids. With V trimmed by 7 bases and J by 3 bases, 3 bases remained unmatched. The CDR3 DNA reads as TGTGCCAGCAACCGGGACAGCTACAATGAGCAGTTCTTC. Translated, it gives CASNRDSYNEQFF.

The chain is built from TRBV12-3 or TRBV12-4 and TRBJ2-7; 10 bases align to TRBD2. The CDR3 spans 13 residues. With 2 bases clipped from V and 7 bases from J, the junction kept 2 bases outside the gene matches. In nucleotides, the CDR3 is TGTGCCAGCAGTTTACTAGCGGGAGATGAGCAGTACTTC. This gives the protein CASSLLAGDEQYF.

This clone has more than one count but fewer than ten. Here the CDR3 reads CATQSSSYNSPLHF. CDR3 nucleotides: TGTGCCACTCAATCGAGCTCCTATAATTCACCCCTCCACTTT. The V gene is TRBV15, the J gene TRBJ1-6; D remains unclear. This CDR3 has 14 residues. The germline V gene encodes CDR1 LNHNV and CDR2 YYDKDF (reference sequence). The V end lost 9 bases, the J end lost 0 bases, and 9 bases lay between the germline ends.

This clone showed up just once. The chain is built from TRBV19 and TRBJ2-7; perhaps TRBD1 as D (6 bases). Germline-derived CDR1 and CDR2 are LNHDA and SQIVND (reference sequence). CDR3 length: 14 residues. V was pared by 7 bases and J by 3 bases, with 16 bases between. CDR3 in amino acids: CASMQPGHVYEQYF. CDR3 nucleotides: TGTGCCAGTATGCAACCGGGACATGTCTACGAGCAGTACTTC.

The chain combines TRBV5-1 with TRBJ2-1; D might be TRBD2 (6 bases). Germline loops: CDR1 SGHRS, CDR2 YFSETQ. V shed 1 base and J shed 0 bases, with 14 bases lying between them. This CDR3 has 17 amino acids. In DNA form, the CDR3 reads TGCGCCAGCAGCTTGATACTAGCAACGGGCTCCTACAATGAGCAGTTCTTC. Its translation is CASSLILATGSYNEQFF. Drawing the rest from reference TRBV5-1 and TRBJ2-1, the complete variable domain is KAGVTQTPRYLIKTRGQQVTLSCSPISGHRSVSWYQQTPGQGLQFLFEYFSETQRNKGNFPGRFSGRQFSNSRSEMNVSTLELGDSALYLCASSLILATGSYNEQFFGPGTRLTVL.

The chain combines TRBV10-3 with TRBJ1-4, with D tentatively TRBD1 (6 bases). The V and J ends lost 0 bases and 5 bases respectively, with 10 bases between them. The CDR3 extends over 15 amino acids. Germline V gives CDR1 ENHRY, CDR2 SYGVKD. The CDR3 region is CAISESGGPNEKLFF. In DNA, the CDR3 is TGTGCCATCAGTGAGTCGGGGGGGCCCAATGAAAAACTGTTTTTT.

The rearrangement joins TRBV6-6 to TRBJ2-3, with unresolved D. The CDR3 spans 14 residues. CDR1 MNHNY and CDR2 SVGAGI come from the germline V gene (reference sequence). V dropped 0 bases and J dropped 2 bases, with 6 bases sitting between them. The CDR3 loop is CASSYSRDTDTQYF. The CDR3 DNA reads TGTGCCAGCAGTTACTCAAGAGACACAGATACGCAGTATTTT.

CDR3 protein: CAISDIQVEHTGELFF. For the CDR3, the DNA is TGTGCCATCAGTGACATCCAGGTCGAGCACACCGGGGAGCTGTTTTTT. This chain joins TRBV10-3 and TRBJ2-2, with no clear D. This CDR3 comprises 16 residues. The V end was cut by 3 bases, the J end by 3 bases, with 14 bases between. The V gene's germline CDR1 is ENHRY and CDR2 SYGVKD.

V gene TRBV18 combines with J gene TRBJ2-5; 10 nucleotides line up with TRBD2. There are 15 residues in the CDR3. Trimming took 3 bases from V and 2 from J; bases not matched to a gene: 3. Germline V gene sequence: CDR1 KGHSH, CDR2 LQKENI. The CDR3 here is CASSPLAGAQETQYF. CDR3 DNA: TGTGCCAGCTCACCCCTAGCGGGAGCACAAGAGACCCAGTACTTC.

The chain combines TRBV6-6 with TRBJ1-4, with 8 bases lining up with TRBD1. The V gene's germline CDR1 is MNHNY and CDR2 SVGAGI (reference sequence). The CDR3 covers 15 residues. Germline trimming cut 4 bases from V and 7 bases from J; bases unmatched to any gene: 8. The CDR3 sequence is CASSSLDRGGEKLFF. The CDR3 DNA is TGTGCCAGCAGTTCCCTCGACAGGGGAGGTGAAAAACTGTTTTTT.

The chain links TRBV7-9 to TRBJ1-4; 9 positions match TRBD1. The CDR3 totals 15 residues. Germline V gene data show CDR1 as SEHNR and CDR2 as FQNEAQ (reference sequence). The V and J ends lost 5 bases and 5 bases, in that order; junction bases with no gene match: 6. CDR3 in DNA: TGTGCCAGCAGCCCCGACAGGGGGAAAAATGAAAAACTGTTTTTT. It translates to CASSPDRGKNEKLFF.

The rearrangement links TRBV10-1 to TRBJ2-7, with 11 bases that match TRBD1. The germline V gene encodes CDR1 WNHNN and CDR2 SYGVQD (reference sequence). This CDR3 spans 13 amino acids. The CDR3 loop reads CAGAGQGDNEQYF. The CDR3 region has the DNA TGCGCGGGAGCGGGACAGGGGGACAACGAGCAGTACTTC.

The chain combines TRBV11-2 with TRBJ2-1; tentative D call: TRBD1 (5 bases). The CDR3 has 15 residues. With 5 bases removed from V and 0 bases from J, the gap between germline ends came to 11 bases. Germline lookup yields CDR1 SGHAT and CDR2 FQNNGV. CDR3 protein: CASSTTVGSYNEQFF. The CDR3, as DNA: TGTGCCAGCAGCACGACAGTGGGCTCCTACAATGAGCAGTTCTTC.

The chain links TRBV5-4 to TRBJ1-4, with D possibly TRBD1 on 6 matching bases. The CDR3 has 15 residues. Looked up from germline, CDR1 is SGHNT and CDR2 is YYREEE (reference sequence). The ends were cut back, 4 bases at V and 5 bases at J, with 15 bases in the middle. The CDR3 spells CASSAPGQENEKLFF. DNA for the CDR3: TGTGCCAGCAGCGCTCCGGGACAAGAAAATGAAAAACTGTTTTTT.

This clone was recorded once. The chain joins TRBV15 to TRBJ2-1, with 14 bases identical to TRBD2. Trimming took 0 bases from V and 0 from J; bases not matched to a gene: 1. This CDR3 has 18 residues. Germline CDR1 is LNHNV and CDR2 is YYDKDF (reference sequence). The CDR3 here is CATSRDGTSGSSYNEQFF. The CDR3 region has the DNA TGTGCCACCAGCAGAGATGGGACTAGCGGGAGCTCCTACAATGAGCAGTTCTTC.

The gene calls are TRBV4-3 and TRBJ2-3; 11 bases map to TRBD2. Germline lookup yields CDR1 LGHNA and CDR2 YSLEER. The CDR3 extends over 16 amino acids. Trimming cost V 4 bases and J 2 bases; bases outside gene matches: 5. CDR3 in amino acids: CASSPGTSGYTDTQYF. CDR3 DNA: TGCGCCAGCAGCCCCGGGACTAGCGGATACACAGATACGCAGTATTTT.

The chain carries TRBV6-6 and TRBJ1-1, with a weak D call TRBD1 (6 bases). In germline, CDR1 is MNHNY, CDR2 SVGAGI (reference sequence). This CDR3 spans 13 amino acids. Deletions cut 5 bases from V and 4 bases from J, with 11 bases between. The CDR3 region is CASSGGQGTEAFF. Written as DNA, the CDR3 is TGTGCCAGCAGTGGGGGCCAGGGCACTGAAGCTTTCTTT.

The chain carries TRBV9 and TRBJ2-1, with 8 bases that match TRBD2. The CDR3 consists of 16 residues. J gave up 13 bases and V 0 bases, and 15 bases lay outside the gene matches. Germline lookup yields CDR1 SGDLS and CDR2 YYNGEE. CDR3 sequence reads: CASSVEGREGLFEQFF. CDR3 DNA: TGTGCCAGCAGCGTAGAAGGTCGGGAGGGGCTTTTTGAACAGTTCTTC.